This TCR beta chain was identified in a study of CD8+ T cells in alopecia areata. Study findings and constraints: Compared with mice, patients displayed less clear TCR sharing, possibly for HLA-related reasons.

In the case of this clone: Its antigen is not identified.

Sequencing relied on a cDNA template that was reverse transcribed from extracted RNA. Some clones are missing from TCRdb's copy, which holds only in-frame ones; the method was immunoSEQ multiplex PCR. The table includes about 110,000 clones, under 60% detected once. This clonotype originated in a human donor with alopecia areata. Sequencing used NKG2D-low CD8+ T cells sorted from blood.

CDR3 protein: CASSQESLALEEQFF. The CDR3 bases are TGTGCCAGCAGCCAAGAATCGTTGGCGCTTGAGGAGCAGTTCTTC. The J gene is TRBJ2-1, the V gene TRBV4-2; D unresolved. V was clipped by 0 bases and J by 10 bases, with 16 bases between them. This CDR3 is 15 amino acids long. Per germline, CDR1 LGHNA and CDR2 YNFKEQ.